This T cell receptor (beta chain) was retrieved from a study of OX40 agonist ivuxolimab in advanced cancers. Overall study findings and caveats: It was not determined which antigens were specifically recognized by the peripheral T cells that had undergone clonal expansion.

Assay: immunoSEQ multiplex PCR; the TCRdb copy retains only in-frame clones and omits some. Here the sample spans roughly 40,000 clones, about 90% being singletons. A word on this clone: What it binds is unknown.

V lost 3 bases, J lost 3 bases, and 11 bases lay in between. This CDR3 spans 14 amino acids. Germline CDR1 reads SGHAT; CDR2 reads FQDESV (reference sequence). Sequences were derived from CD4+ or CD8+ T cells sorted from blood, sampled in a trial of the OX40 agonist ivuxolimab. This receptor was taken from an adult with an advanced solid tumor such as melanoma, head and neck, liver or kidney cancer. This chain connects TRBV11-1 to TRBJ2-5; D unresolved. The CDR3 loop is CASSLIRWEETQYF. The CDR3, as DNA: TGTGCCAGCAGCTTGATCAGGTGGGAAGAGACCCAGTACTTC.